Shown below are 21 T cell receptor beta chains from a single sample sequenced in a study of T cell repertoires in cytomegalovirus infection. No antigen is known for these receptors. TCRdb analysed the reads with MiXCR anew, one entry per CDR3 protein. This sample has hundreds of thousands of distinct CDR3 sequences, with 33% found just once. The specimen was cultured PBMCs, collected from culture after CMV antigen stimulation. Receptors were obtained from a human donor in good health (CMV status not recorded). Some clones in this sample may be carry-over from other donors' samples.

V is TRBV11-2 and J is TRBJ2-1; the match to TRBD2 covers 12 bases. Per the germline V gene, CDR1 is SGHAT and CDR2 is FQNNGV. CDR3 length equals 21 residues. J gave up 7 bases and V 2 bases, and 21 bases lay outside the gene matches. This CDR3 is CASSLNFGSSGRGAWLNEQFF. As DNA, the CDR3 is TGTGCCAGCAGCTTAAATTTCGGGTCTAGCGGGAGGGGGGCTTGGCTAAATGAGCAGTTCTTC. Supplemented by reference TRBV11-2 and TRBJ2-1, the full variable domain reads EAGVAQSPRYKIIEKRQSVAFWCNPISGHATLYWYQQILGQGPKLLIQFQNNGVVDDSQLPKDRFSAERLKGVDSTLKIQPAKLEDSAVYLCASSLNFGSSGRGAWLNEQFFGPGTRLTVL.

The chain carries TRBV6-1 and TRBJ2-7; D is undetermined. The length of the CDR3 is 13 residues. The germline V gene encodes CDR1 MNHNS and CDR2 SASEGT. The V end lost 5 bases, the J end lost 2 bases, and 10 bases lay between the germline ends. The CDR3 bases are TGTGCCAGCAGTACGAACAGAGCCTACGAGCAGTACTTC. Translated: CASSTNRAYEQYF.

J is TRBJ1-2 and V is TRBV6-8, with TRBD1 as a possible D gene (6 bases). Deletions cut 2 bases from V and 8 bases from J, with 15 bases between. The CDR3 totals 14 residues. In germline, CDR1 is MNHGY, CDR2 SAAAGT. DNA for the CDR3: TGTGCCAGCAGTTACGAGTCGGGGGCCTACGGCTACACCTTC. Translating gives CASSYESGAYGYTF.

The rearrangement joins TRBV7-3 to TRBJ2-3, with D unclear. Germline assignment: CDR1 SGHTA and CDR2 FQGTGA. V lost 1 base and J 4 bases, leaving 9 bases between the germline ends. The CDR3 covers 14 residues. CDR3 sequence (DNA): TGTGCCAGCAGCTTAAATACCAACCCAGATACGCAGTATTTT. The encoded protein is CASSLNTNPDTQYF.

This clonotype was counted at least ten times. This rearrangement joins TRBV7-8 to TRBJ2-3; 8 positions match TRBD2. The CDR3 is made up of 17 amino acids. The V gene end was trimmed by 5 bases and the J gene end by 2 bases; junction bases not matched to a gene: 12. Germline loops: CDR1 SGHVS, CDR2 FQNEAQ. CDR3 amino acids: CASSEPRGGRYTDTQYF. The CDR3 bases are TGTGCCAGCAGCGAACCTAGAGGCGGGAGGTACACAGATACGCAGTATTTT.

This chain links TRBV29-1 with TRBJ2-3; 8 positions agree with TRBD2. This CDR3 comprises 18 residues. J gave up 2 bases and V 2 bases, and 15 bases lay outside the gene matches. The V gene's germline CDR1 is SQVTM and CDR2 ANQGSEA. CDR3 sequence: CSVETWSKQRELTDTQYF. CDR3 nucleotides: TGCAGCGTTGAAACTTGGTCTAAGCAGCGGGAGCTCACAGATACGCAGTATTTT.

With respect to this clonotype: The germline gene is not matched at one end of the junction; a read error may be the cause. The CDR3 DNA reads as TGTGCCAGCAGCCCCCTTGACAGGGATAATCAGCCCCGGCATTTT. Translating gives CASSPLDRDNQPRHF. J is TRBJ1-5 and V is TRBV28, with 7 bases identical to TRBD1. The CDR3 sequence is 15 residues long. The germline gives CDR1 MDHEN, CDR2 SYDVKM.

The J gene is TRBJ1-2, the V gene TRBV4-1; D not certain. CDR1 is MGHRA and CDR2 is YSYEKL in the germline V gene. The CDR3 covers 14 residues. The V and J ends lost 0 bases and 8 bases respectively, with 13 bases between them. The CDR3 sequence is CASSQDQRTRGYTF. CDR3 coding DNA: TGCGCCAGCAGCCAAGATCAACGGACGAGGGGCTACACCTTC.

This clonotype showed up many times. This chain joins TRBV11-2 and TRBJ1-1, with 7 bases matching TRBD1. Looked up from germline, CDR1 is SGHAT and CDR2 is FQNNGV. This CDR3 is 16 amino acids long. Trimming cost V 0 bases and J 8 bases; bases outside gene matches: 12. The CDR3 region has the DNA TGTGCCAGCAGCTTAGATTTGGACCCACAGGGGAGAGAAGCTTTCTTT. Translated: CASSLDLDPQGREAFF.

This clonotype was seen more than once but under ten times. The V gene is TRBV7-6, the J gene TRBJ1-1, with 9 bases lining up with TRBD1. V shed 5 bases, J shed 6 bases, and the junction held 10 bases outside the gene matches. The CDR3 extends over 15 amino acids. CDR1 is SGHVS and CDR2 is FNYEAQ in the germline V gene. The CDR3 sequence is CASSDGTGLLAEAFF. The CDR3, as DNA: TGTGCCAGCAGCGACGGGACAGGGCTTCTCGCTGAAGCTTTCTTT.

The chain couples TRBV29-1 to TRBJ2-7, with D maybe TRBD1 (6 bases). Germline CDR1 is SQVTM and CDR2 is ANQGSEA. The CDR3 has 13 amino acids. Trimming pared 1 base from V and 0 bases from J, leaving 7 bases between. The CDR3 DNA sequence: TGCAGCGTTGAAGCAGGGGACTCCTACGAGCAGTACTTC. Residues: CSVEAGDSYEQYF.

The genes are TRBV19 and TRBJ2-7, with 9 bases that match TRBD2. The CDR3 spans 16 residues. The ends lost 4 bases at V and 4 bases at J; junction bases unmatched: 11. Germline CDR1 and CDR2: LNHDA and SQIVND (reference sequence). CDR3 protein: CASSTSGRPPRYEQYV. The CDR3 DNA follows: TGTGCCAGTAGTACCAGCGGGAGGCCCCCTCGATACGAGCAGTACGTC.

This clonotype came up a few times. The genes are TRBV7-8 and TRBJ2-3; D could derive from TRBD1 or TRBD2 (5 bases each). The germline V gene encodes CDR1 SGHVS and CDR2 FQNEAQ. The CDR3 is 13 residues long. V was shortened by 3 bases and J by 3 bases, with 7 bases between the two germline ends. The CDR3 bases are TGTGCCAGCAGCTTCAGGGAGACAGATACGCAGTATTTT. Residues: CASSFRETDTQYF.

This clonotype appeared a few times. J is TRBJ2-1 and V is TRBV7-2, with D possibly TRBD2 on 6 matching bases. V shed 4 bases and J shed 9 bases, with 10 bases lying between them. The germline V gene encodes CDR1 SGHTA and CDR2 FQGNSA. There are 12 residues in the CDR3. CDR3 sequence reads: CASSSDYFEQFF. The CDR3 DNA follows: TGTGCCAGCAGCTCGGACTATTTTGAGCAGTTCTTC.

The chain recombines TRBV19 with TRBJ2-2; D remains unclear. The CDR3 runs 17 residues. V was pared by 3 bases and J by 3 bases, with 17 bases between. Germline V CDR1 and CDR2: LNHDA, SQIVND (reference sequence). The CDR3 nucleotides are TGTGCCAGTAGTATCCCTTCGACAAGGTCGGACACCGGGGAGCTGTTTTTT. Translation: CASSIPSTRSDTGELFF.

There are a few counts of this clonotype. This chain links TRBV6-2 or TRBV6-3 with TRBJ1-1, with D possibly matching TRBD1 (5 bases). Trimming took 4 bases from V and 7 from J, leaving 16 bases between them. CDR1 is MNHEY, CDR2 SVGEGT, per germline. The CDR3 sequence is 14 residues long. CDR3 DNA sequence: TGTGCCAGCAGTTCCGGGACGGTGATACATGAAGCTTTCTTT. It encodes CASSSGTVIHEAFF.

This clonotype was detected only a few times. CDR3 protein: CASRNQRETQYF. In DNA, the CDR3 is TGTGCCAGCAGAAATCAGCGAGAGACCCAGTACTTC. The gene calls are TRBV7-9 and TRBJ2-5; D remains unclear. Germline V gene data show CDR1 as SEHNR and CDR2 as FQNEAQ (reference sequence). V dropped 6 bases and J dropped 4 bases, with 9 bases sitting between them. The length of the CDR3 is 12 residues. Full variable domain (remainder filled in from reference TRBV7-9 and TRBJ2-5): DTGVSQNPRHKITKRGQNVTFRCDPISEHNRLYWYRQTLGQGPEFLTYFQNEAQLEKSRLLSDRFSAERPKGSFSTLEIQRTEQGDSAMYLCASRNQRETQYFGPGTRLLVL.

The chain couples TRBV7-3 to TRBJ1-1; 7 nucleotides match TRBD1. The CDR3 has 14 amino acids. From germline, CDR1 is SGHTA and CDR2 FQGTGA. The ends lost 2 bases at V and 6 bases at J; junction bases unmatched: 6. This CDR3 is CASSLGTASPEAFF. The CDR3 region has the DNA TGTGCCAGCAGCTTAGGGACAGCTAGCCCTGAAGCTTTCTTT.

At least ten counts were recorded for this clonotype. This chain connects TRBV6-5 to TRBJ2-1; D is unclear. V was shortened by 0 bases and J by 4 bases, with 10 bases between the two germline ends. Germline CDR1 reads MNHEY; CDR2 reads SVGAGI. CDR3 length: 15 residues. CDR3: CASSYSLLRYNEQFF. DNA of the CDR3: TGTGCCAGCAGTTACTCGTTACTCAGATACAATGAGCAGTTCTTC.

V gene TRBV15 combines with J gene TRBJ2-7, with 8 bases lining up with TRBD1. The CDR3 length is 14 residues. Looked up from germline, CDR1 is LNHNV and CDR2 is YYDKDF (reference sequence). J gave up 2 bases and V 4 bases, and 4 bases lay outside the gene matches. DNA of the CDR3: TGTGCCACCAGCACCGGGACAGGTGCCTACGAGCAGTACTTC. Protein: CATSTGTGAYEQYF.

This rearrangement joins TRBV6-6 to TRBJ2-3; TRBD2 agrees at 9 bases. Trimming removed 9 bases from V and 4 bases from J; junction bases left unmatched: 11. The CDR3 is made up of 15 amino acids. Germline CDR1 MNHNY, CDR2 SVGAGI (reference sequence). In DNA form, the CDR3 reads TGTGCCAGTTCCGCCCGCGGGAGGGCCCCAGATACGCAGTATTTT. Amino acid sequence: CASSARGRAPDTQYF.